These 27 T cell receptor beta chains were sequenced from one sample in a study of metastatic and nonmetastatic thyroid tumors. Thyroid surgery took place with no prior treatment in any patient. From the PCR reads, TCRdb re-called clones with MiXCR. The sample has about 40,000 clones; about a sixth are singletons. Sequencing input: blood. These receptors all stem from a female donor with papillary thyroid cancer or a benign thyroid nodule (not recorded which). Some clones in this sample may be carry-over from other donors' samples.

This clone was detected many times. The chain employs TRBV24-1 and TRBJ2-1; TRBD1 might be the D (6 bases). CDR3 length: 15 amino acids. Germline V gene sequence: CDR1 KGHDR, CDR2 SFDVKD. The V end was cut by 7 bases, the J end by 0 bases, with 12 bases between. The CDR3 DNA reads TGTGCCACCAGCGCAGGACAGAGCTCCTACAATGAGCAGTTCTTC. The encoded protein is CATSAGQSSYNEQFF.

This clone was seen repeatedly, ten times or more. The chain has TRBV20-1 and TRBJ1-2; D gene ambiguous. The germline gives CDR1 DFQATT, CDR2 SNEGSKA (reference sequence). V lost 1 base to trimming and J lost 2 bases, with 5 bases between them. The CDR3 consists of 12 residues. As DNA, the CDR3 is TGCAGTGCTAGAGGTCAGAACTATGGCTACACCTTC. Translating gives CSARGQNYGYTF.

This clone was found a few times. Relative to the germline gene, one junction end is altered; a read error may explain this. This chain joins TRBV27 and TRBJ2-2; no definite D call. This CDR3 region has 13 residues. In germline, CDR1 is MNHEY, CDR2 SMNVEV (reference sequence). CDR3 sequence: CAGSRVNTGELFF. CDR3 DNA: TGTGCCGGCAGTAGAGTGAACACCGGGGAGCTGTTTTTT.

In this sample, this clone turned up many times. The chain uses TRBV6-2 or TRBV6-3 and TRBJ1-5; the match to TRBD1 covers 9 bases. CDR3 length: 12 residues. CDR1 and CDR2 from the germline V gene are MNHEY and SVGEGT. The V segment lost 6 bases and the J segment 6 bases; nucleotides outside the gene matches: 0. DNA of the CDR3: TGTGCCAGCAGGGACAGGGGTCAGCCCCAGCATTTT. Residues: CASRDRGQPQHF.

This clone has at least ten counts. The rearrangement uses TRBV28 and TRBJ2-7; a possible D gene is TRBD1 (5 bases). This CDR3 region has 12 residues. V was pared by 5 bases and J by 0 bases, with 5 bases between. Germline-derived CDR1 and CDR2 are MDHEN and SYDVKM. In DNA, the CDR3 is TGTGCCAGCAGTAGGGGCTCCTACGAGCAGTACTTC. Protein product: CASSRGSYEQYF.

This clone came up a few times. The chain employs TRBV7-9 and TRBJ2-1; 8 positions match TRBD1. V lost 3 bases to trimming and J lost 13 bases; unmatched junction nucleotides: 5. The germline gives CDR1 SEHNR, CDR2 FQNEAQ (reference sequence). The CDR3 contains 12 residues. This chain's CDR3 is CASSFDRGGQFF. CDR3 nucleotide sequence: TGTGCCAGCAGCTTCGACAGGGGCGGACAGTTCTTC.

This clone showed up many times. The chain is built from TRBV13 and TRBJ2-1, with unresolved D. Germline loops: CDR1 PRHDT, CDR2 FYEKMQ (reference sequence). V was shortened by 4 bases and J by 10 bases, with 14 bases between the two germline ends. CDR3 length: 13 residues. CDR3 amino acids: CASSSTNVHEQFF. The DNA of the CDR3 is TGTGCCAGCAGCTCCACTAATGTCCACGAGCAGTTCTTC. The full variable domain, completed using reference TRBV13 and TRBJ2-1, is AAGVIQSPRHLIKEKRETATLKCYPIPRHDTVYWYQQGPGQDPQFLISFYEKMQSDKGSIPDRFSAQQFSDYHSELNMSSLELGDSALYFCASSSTNVHEQFFGPGTRLTVL.

This clone was seen ten or more times. The chain carries TRBV7-9 and TRBJ1-2; no clear D gene. Trimming pared 5 bases from V and 0 bases from J, leaving 13 bases between. This CDR3 is 15 amino acids long. The germline gives CDR1 SEHNR, CDR2 FQNEAQ (reference sequence). CDR3 loop: CASSQSHTANYGYTF. DNA of the CDR3: TGTGCCAGCAGCCAAAGCCATACAGCTAACTATGGCTACACCTTC.

This clone was observed many times. The J gene is TRBJ2-1, the V gene TRBV7-9; the match to TRBD2 covers 13 bases. This CDR3 is built from 14 residues. Germline assignment: CDR1 SEHNR and CDR2 FQNEAQ (reference sequence). V gave up 4 bases and J gave up 7 bases; unmatched junction bases: 1. The CDR3 is CASSSTSGGNEQFF. The CDR3 DNA sequence: TGTGCCAGCAGCTCGACTAGCGGGGGGAATGAGCAGTTCTTC. The whole variable domain, remainder taken from reference TRBV7-9 and TRBJ2-1, is DTGVSQNPRHKITKRGQNVTFRCDPISEHNRLYWYRQTLGQGPEFLTYFQNEAQLEKSRLLSDRFSAERPKGSFSTLEIQRTEQGDSAMYLCASSSTSGGNEQFFGPGTRLTVL.

This clone occurred many times. The rearrangement joins TRBV2 to TRBJ1-5; no clear D. The CDR3 is 16 residues long. Looked up from germline, CDR1 is SNHLY and CDR2 is FYNNEI. The V end was cut by 1 base, the J end by 2 bases, with 12 bases between. The CDR3 loop is CASSEGTSGGNQPQHF. The CDR3 nucleotides read TGTGCCAGCAGTGAAGGGACGTCCGGTGGCAATCAGCCCCAGCATTTT.

This clone turned up a few times. The junction shows a germline mismatch at one end, possibly a read error. Here the CDR3 reads CASSVSYTGELFF. CDR3 nucleotide sequence: TGTGCCAGCAGTGTATCGTACACCGGGGAGCTGTTTTTT. The V gene is TRBV27, the J gene TRBJ2-2; D is unclear. Germline V lookup: CDR1 MNHEY, CDR2 SMNVEV (reference sequence). The CDR3 runs 13 residues.

The rearrangement links TRBV5-1 to TRBJ1-6; TRBD1 might be the D (6 bases). CDR3 length equals 14 residues. Germline CDR1 SGHRS, CDR2 YFSETQ. Trimming pared 3 bases from V and 10 bases from J, leaving 14 bases between. CDR3 residues: CASSSEGVRSPLHF. The CDR3 DNA sequence: TGCGCCAGCAGCTCCGAGGGGGTTAGATCACCCCTCCACTTT.

This clone was recorded at least ten times. This sequence joins TRBV5-4 and TRBJ1-4; 10 bases fit TRBD1. The CDR3 is 18 amino acids. The J segment lost 3 bases and the V segment lost 4 bases, leaving 12 bases of the junction unmatched. From germline, CDR1 is SGHNT and CDR2 YYREEE (reference sequence). The CDR3 DNA follows: TGTGCCAGCAGCGGGGGACAGGGGATAGTAGGAGCTAATGAAAAACTGTTTTTT. Residues: CASSGGQGIVGANEKLFF.

This clone was recorded at least ten times. The genes are TRBV4-1 and TRBJ1-1; D unclear. Trimming shortened V by 4 bases and J by 0 bases, and 21 bases separated the two germline ends. The germline V gene encodes CDR1 MGHRA and CDR2 YSYEKL. This CDR3 region has 18 residues. The CDR3 nucleotides are TGCGCCAGCAGCCCCGGAATTCTTAGGATCGTGATGAACACTGAAGCTTTCTTT. Protein sequence: CASSPGILRIVMNTEAFF.

This clone was seen just once. J is TRBJ1-1 and V is TRBV7-2; D is ambiguous. Germline V CDR1 and CDR2: SGHTA, FQGNSA. The V and J ends lost 2 bases and 3 bases respectively, with 1 base between them. This CDR3 region has 11 residues. The CDR3 is CASSLYTEAFF. CDR3 in DNA: TGTGCCAGCAGCTTATACACTGAAGCTTTCTTT.

The chain uses TRBV5-1 and TRBJ1-5; TRBD1 matches 11 bases. Germline-derived CDR1 and CDR2 are SGHRS and YFSETQ. The ends lost 0 bases at V and 5 bases at J; junction bases unmatched: 1. This CDR3 is built from 15 residues. The CDR3 coding sequence is TGCGCCAGCAGCTTGGGGGACAGGGGGGATCAGCCCCAGCATTTT. This sequence encodes CASSLGDRGDQPQHF.

In its sample, this clone was seen many times. The chain recombines TRBV10-3 with TRBJ2-2, with D hard to call. The CDR3 runs to 13 residues. CDR1 and CDR2 from the germline V gene are ENHRY and SYGVKD. V lost 7 bases and J 0 bases, leaving 6 bases between the germline ends. The CDR3 here is CAITESNTGELFF. Written as DNA, the CDR3 is TGTGCCATCACGGAATCGAACACCGGGGAGCTGTTTTTT.

Of note for this clone: Since a much larger clone is just one base distant, this may be a read error. The chain has TRBV6-4 and TRBJ2-2, with D maybe TRBD2 (5 bases). Per the germline V gene, CDR1 is MRHNA and CDR2 is SNTAGT. The length of the CDR3 is 17 residues. CDR3 protein: CASSDSIRQQLTGEPFF. As DNA, the CDR3 is TGTGCCAGCAGTGACTCGATTCGCCAACAGCTCACCGGGGAGCCGTTTTTT.

This clone showed up many times. V usage is TRBV3-1 and J usage is TRBJ2-3; 10 bases align to TRBD1. The CDR3 consists of 18 residues. CDR1 is LGHDT, CDR2 YNNKEL, per germline (reference sequence). The trim removed 1 base at V and 3 bases at J, leaving 10 bases unmatched. CDR3 DNA: TGTGCCAGCAGCCAAGGGTTGTGGGGACAGGGGAGGACAGATACGCAGTATTTT. Encoded protein: CASSQGLWGQGRTDTQYF.

This clone was observed at least ten times. The chain recombines TRBV7-3 with TRBJ1-3; D unclear. The V and J ends lost 5 bases and 0 bases respectively, with 8 bases between them. The length of the CDR3 is 14 residues. CDR1 and CDR2 from the germline V gene are SGHTA and FQGTGA. The CDR3 coding sequence is TGTGCCAGCAGCGCGGACGGCTCTGGAAACACCATATATTTT. This codes for CASSADGSGNTIYF.

This clone was seen many times. V gene TRBV29-1 combines with J gene TRBJ2-1, with TRBD2 as a possible D gene (6 bases). CDR1 and CDR2 from the germline V gene are SQVTM and ANQGSEA. This CDR3 has 12 residues. Trimming shortened V by 7 bases and J by 6 bases, and 13 bases separated the two germline ends. CDR3 nucleotide sequence: TGCAGCGGGGGACGGGGGAGCAATGAGCAGTTCTTC. It is translated as CSGGRGSNEQFF.

This clone was seen repeatedly, ten times or more. The genes are TRBV19 and TRBJ2-5; unclear D gene. The germline gives CDR1 LNHDA, CDR2 SQIVND (reference sequence). This CDR3 region has 13 residues. The V end was cut by 1 base, the J end by 5 bases, with 8 bases between. Written as DNA, the CDR3 is TGTGCCAGTAGTATAGGGTCGTGGGAGACCCAGTACTTC. Amino acids: CASSIGSWETQYF.

This clone is a singleton in its sample. The J gene is TRBJ2-7, the V gene TRBV9; D is undetermined. The germline gives CDR1 SGDLS, CDR2 YYNGEE. There are 15 residues in the CDR3. Trimming took 4 bases from V and 3 from J, leaving 17 bases between them. DNA for the CDR3: TGTGCCAGCAGCTTAGGACCGGAGAGTTACTACGAGCAGTACTTC. It codes for CASSLGPESYYEQYF. Together with reference TRBV9 and TRBJ2-7, the CDR3 gives the full variable domain: DSGVTQTPKHLITATGQRVTLRCSPRSGDLSVYWYQQSLDQGLQFLIQYYNGEERAKGNILERFSAQQFPDLHSELNLSSLELGDSALYFCASSLGPESYYEQYFGPGTRLTVT.

Remarks on this clone: One junction end does not reproduce the germline sequence, and a read error may be involved. The chain couples TRBV12-5 to TRBJ1-5, with D tentatively TRBD1 (5 bases). The germline V gene has CDR1 LGHNT and CDR2 FRNRAP. There are 12 residues in the CDR3. The CDR3 protein is CSSGHGSQPQHF. DNA of the CDR3: TGTTCTAGTGGACATGGGAGTCAGCCCCAGCATTTT.

This clone was detected only a few times. V gene TRBV6-1 combines with J gene TRBJ1-2; no reliable D call. The V gene lost 0 bases and the J gene lost 2 bases, with 4 bases spanning the gap. The CDR3 has 13 residues. Germline V gene data show CDR1 as MNHNS and CDR2 as SASEGT. The CDR3 reads CASSEAENYGYTF. The CDR3 DNA sequence: TGTGCCAGCAGTGAAGCGGAAAACTATGGCTACACCTTC.

This clone has ten or more counts. Other nucleotide sequences from this sample produce the same CDR3. The chain is built from TRBV5-1 and TRBJ2-1, with 14 bases lining up with TRBD2. CDR1 and CDR2 from the germline V gene are SGHRS and YFSETQ. This CDR3 has 15 amino acids. V was pared by 3 bases and J by 8 bases, with 4 bases of the junction left unmatched. The CDR3 DNA is TGCGCCAGCAGCTCGCGACTAGCGGGAGGGGATGAGCAGTTCTTC. Residues: CASSSRLAGGDEQFF.

This clone has more than one count but fewer than ten. The rearrangement links TRBV28 to TRBJ2-7, with 10 bases lining up with TRBD1. V shed 6 bases, J shed 3 bases, and the junction held 14 bases outside the gene matches. The CDR3 is made up of 17 amino acids. Germline CDR1 and CDR2: MDHEN and SYDVKM. The CDR3 DNA sequence: TGTGCCAGCAGCTTGAACCCGCCCGGGACAGGGGTCTACGAGCAGTACTTC. Residues: CASSLNPPGTGVYEQYF.